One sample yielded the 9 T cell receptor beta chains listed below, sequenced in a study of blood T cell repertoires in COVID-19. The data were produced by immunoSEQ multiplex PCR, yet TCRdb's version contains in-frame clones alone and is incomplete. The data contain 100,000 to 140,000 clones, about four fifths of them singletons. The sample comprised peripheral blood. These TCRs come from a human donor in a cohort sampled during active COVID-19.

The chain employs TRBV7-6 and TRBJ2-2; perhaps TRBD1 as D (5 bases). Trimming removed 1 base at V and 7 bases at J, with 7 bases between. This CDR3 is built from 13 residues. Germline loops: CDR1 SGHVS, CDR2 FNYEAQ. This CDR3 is CASSLEGFGELFF. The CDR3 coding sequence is TGTGCCAGCAGCTTAGAGGGGTTCGGGGAGCTGTTTTTT.

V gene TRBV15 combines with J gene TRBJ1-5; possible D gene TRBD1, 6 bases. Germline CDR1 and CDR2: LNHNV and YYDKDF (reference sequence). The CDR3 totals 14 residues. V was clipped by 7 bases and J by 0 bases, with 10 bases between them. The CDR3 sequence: CATKRDTSNQPQHF. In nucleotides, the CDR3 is TGTGCCACCAAACGGGACACTAGCAATCAGCCCCAGCATTTT. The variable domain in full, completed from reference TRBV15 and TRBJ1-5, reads DAMVIQNPRYQVTQFGKPVTLSCSQTLNHNVMYWYQQKSSQAPKLLFHYYDKDFNNEADTPDNFQSRRPNTSFCFLDIRSPGLGDTAMYLCATKRDTSNQPQHFGDGTRLSIL.

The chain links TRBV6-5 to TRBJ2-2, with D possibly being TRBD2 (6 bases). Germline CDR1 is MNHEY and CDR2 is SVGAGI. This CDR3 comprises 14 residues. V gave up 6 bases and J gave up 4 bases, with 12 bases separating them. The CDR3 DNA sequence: TGTGCCAGCAGCCAGGAGGGGTTCACCGGGGAGCTGTTTTTT. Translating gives CASSQEGFTGELFF.

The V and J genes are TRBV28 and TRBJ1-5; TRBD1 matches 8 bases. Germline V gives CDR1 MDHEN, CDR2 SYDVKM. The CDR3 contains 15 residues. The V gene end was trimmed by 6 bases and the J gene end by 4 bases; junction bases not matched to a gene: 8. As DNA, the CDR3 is TGTGCCAGCAGGACTCGGGACAGGTTTAATCAGCCCCAGCATTTT. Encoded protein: CASRTRDRFNQPQHF.

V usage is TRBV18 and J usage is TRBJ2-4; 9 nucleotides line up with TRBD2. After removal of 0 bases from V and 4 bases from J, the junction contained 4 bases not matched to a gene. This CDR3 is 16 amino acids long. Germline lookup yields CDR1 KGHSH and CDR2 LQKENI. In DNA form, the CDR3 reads TGTGCCAGCTCACCACCGGGACTAGCTAGGAAAAACATTCAGTACTTC. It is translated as CASSPPGLARKNIQYF. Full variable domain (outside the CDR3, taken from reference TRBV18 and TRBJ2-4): NAGVMQNPRHLVRRRGQEARLRCSPMKGHSHVYWYRQLPEEGLKFMVYLQKENIIDESGMPKERFSAEFPKEGPSILRIQQVVRGDSAAYFCASSPPGLARKNIQYFGAGTRLSVL.

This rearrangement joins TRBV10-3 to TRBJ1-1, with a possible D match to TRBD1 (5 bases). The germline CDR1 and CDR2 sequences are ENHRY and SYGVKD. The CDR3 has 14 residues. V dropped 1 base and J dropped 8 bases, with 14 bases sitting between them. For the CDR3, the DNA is TGTGCCATCAGTGAGTATGCGGGGGTTAGCGAAGCTTTCTTT. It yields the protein CAISEYAGVSEAFF.

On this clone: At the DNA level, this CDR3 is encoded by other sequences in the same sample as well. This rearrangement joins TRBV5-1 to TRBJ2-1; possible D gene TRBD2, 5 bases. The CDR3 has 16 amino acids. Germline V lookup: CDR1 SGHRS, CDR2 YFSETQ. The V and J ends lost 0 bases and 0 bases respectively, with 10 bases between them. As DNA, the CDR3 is TGCGCCAGCAGCTTGGTTGCGGGTTACTCCTACAATGAGCAGTTCTTC. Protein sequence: CASSLVAGYSYNEQFF.

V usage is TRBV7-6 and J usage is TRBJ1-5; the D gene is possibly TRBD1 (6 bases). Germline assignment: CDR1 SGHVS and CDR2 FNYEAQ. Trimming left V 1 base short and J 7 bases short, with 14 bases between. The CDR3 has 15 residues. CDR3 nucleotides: TGTGCCAGCAGCTTAGAACCGCGGGGGCTCCAGCCCCAGCATTTT. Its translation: CASSLEPRGLQPQHF.

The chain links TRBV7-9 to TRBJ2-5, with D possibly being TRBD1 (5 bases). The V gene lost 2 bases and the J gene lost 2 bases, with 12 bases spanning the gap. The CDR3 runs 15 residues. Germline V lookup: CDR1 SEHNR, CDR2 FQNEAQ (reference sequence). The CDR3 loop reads CASSLWQGVQETQYF. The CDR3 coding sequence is TGTGCCAGCAGCTTATGGCAGGGCGTACAAGAGACCCAGTACTTC.